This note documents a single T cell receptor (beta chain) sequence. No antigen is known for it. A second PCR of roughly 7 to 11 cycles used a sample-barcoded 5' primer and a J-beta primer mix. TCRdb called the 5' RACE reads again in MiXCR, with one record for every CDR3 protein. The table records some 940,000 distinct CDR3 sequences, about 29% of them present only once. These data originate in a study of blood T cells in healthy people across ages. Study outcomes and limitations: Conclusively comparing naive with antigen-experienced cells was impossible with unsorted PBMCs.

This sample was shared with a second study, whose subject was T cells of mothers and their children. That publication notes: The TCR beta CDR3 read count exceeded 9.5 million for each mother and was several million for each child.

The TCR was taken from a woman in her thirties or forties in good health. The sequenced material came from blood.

The CDR3 DNA sequence: TGTGCCAGCAGCTTAGGGGGCGGGACGGGAGATACGCAGTATTTT. It specifies CASSLGGGTGDTQYF. This chain uses TRBV7-9 with TRBJ2-3; the D gene is possibly TRBD2 (6 bases). The CDR3 extends over 15 amino acids. V lost 1 base to trimming and J lost 5 bases, with 13 bases between them. Germline V gene sequence: CDR1 SEHNR, CDR2 FQNEAQ (reference sequence).